This TCR beta chain was found in a study of blood T cell repertoires in COVID-19. Whole-study context: The United States, Italy and Spain supplied acute and convalescent COVID-19 samples.

Germline V gene lookup returns CDR1 LGHDT and CDR2 YNNKEL (reference sequence). Trimming took off 8 bases at V and 0 bases at J, with 13 bases between the two ends. There are 14 residues in the CDR3. Assay used: immunoSEQ multiplex PCR; TCRdb lists only in-frame clones, some missing. Here the sample spans 50,000 to 75,000 clones, 80% to 95% being singletons. The sample was peripheral blood. This chain connects TRBV3-1 (or the pseudogene TRBV3-2) to TRBJ1-1; a weak D match, TRBD1 (6 bases). The source is a man in his 70s with active COVID-19. The CDR3: CASQGKGLNTEAFF. DNA of the CDR3: TGTGCCAGCCAGGGGAAGGGTCTGAACACTGAAGCTTTCTTT.